The 9 T cell receptor beta chains below come from one sample, sequenced in a study of T cell responses to AZD1222 COVID-19 vaccine. Method: immunoSEQ multiplex PCR; TCRdb's copy keeps in-frame clones and lacks some. Of 150,000 or so clones in the sample, around 94% were seen once. The sample here was peripheral blood, taken on day 0 of AZD1222 vaccination. The source is an adult in good health.

The CDR3 DNA is TGTGCCAGCAGCTTCGCGAGCTCCTACAATGAGCAGTTCTTC. Amino acids: CASSFASSYNEQFF. The chain joins TRBV11-1 to TRBJ2-1; D is undetermined. This CDR3 contains 14 residues. Per germline, CDR1 SGHAT and CDR2 FQDESV (reference sequence). V gave up 3 bases and J gave up 0 bases, with 6 bases separating them.

This chain uses TRBV2 with TRBJ2-1; 7 bases are a match to TRBD2. CDR1 and CDR2 (germline): SNHLY, FYNNEI. This CDR3 is built from 14 residues. With 3 bases clipped from V and 6 bases from J, the junction kept 5 bases outside the gene matches. The CDR3 DNA is TGTGCCAGCAGTGAGGTAGGACTAGTCAATGAGCAGTTCTTC. It encodes CASSEVGLVNEQFF.

The rearrangement links TRBV5-4 to TRBJ1-2; 7 bases are shared with TRBD1. The CDR3 is 13 amino acids. Germline V gene lookup returns CDR1 SGHNT and CDR2 YYREEE (reference sequence). Unmatched junction bases numbered 2, after V lost 4 bases and J lost 2 bases. This CDR3 reads CASSPGQNYGYTF. As DNA, the CDR3 is TGTGCCAGCAGCCCGGGACAGAACTATGGCTACACCTTC.

The chain uses TRBV19 and TRBJ2-6; the D gene is possibly TRBD2 (6 bases). The CDR3 spans 17 residues. Germline assignment: CDR1 LNHDA and CDR2 SQIVND (reference sequence). Trimming removed 6 bases at V and 0 bases at J, with 15 bases between. The CDR3 here is CASSHWGVLSGANVLTF. CDR3 in DNA: TGTGCCAGTAGCCACTGGGGGGTCCTCTCTGGGGCCAACGTCCTGACTTTC.

The CDR3 reads CASSVFPGQGEQYF. CDR3 coding DNA: TGTGCCAGCAGCGTCTTCCCCGGACAGGGCGAGCAGTACTTC. The chain uses TRBV9 and TRBJ2-7, with TRBD1 identical over 8 bases. Germline values: CDR1 SGDLS, CDR2 YYNGEE. CDR3 length: 14 residues. With V trimmed by 2 bases and J by 6 bases, 7 bases remained unmatched.

The chain employs TRBV10-1 and TRBJ2-1; 10 nucleotides match TRBD2. The germline V gene encodes CDR1 WNHNN and CDR2 SYGVQD (reference sequence). The V segment lost 4 bases and the J segment 6 bases; nucleotides outside the gene matches: 6. The CDR3 sequence is 15 residues long. The CDR3, as DNA: TGCGCCAGCAGTGTCAGCGGGAGGGGGTCCAATGAGCAGTTCTTC. Amino acid sequence: CASSVSGRGSNEQFF.

A note on this clone: This same CDR3 is encoded by further DNA sequences in the sample. The chain combines TRBV7-9 with TRBJ2-7; the D is unclear. V lost 5 bases and J 0 bases, leaving 5 bases between the germline ends. Germline CDR1 reads SEHNR; CDR2 reads FQNEAQ (reference sequence). CDR3 length: 12 amino acids. The DNA for the CDR3 is TGTGCCAGCAGCCTAAACTCCTACGAGCAGTACTTC. Amino acid sequence: CASSLNSYEQYF.

The chain uses TRBV6-5 and TRBJ1-2; D is unclear. This CDR3 is 11 amino acids long. Trimming removed 7 bases from V and 10 bases from J, with 13 bases in between. Germline CDR1 and CDR2: MNHEY and SVGAGI. CDR3 sequence reads: CASTHGPSYTF. The CDR3 region has the DNA TGTGCCAGCACCCACGGGCCGTCCTACACCTTC.

CDR3 loop: CASSWDGMGNYGYTF. DNA of the CDR3: TGTGCCAGCAGCTGGGATGGCATGGGGAACTATGGCTACACCTTC. V and J are TRBV7-9 and TRBJ1-2; D gene uncertain. Trimming left V 4 bases short and J 2 bases short, with 14 bases between. The V gene's germline CDR1 is SEHNR and CDR2 FQNEAQ (reference sequence). The CDR3 sequence is 15 residues long.